The present T cell receptor (beta chain) was sequenced within a study of early T cells in non-severe SARS-CoV-2 infection. The CDR3 is made up of 16 amino acids. Germline V lookup: CDR1 SEHNR, CDR2 FQNEAQ (reference sequence). Between the trimmed V and J ends, which lost 8 bases and 0 bases, there was a span of 17 bases. Using its own MiXCR run on the 5' RACE reads, TCRdb lists one record per CDR3 protein. The data hold 70,000 to 85,000 distinct CDR3 sequences, with about 13% observed a single time. Regarding the study as a whole: Private and CD4 specificities were missed by VDJdb matching, skewed to anti-spike CD8.

This clonotype was picked up a small number of times. Its antigen is still unknown. The receptor was derived from an adult who was a healthcare worker with PCR-confirmed SARS-CoV-2 infection or an uninfected control (not recorded which). V is TRBV7-9 and J is TRBJ2-1; D is possibly TRBD2 (5 bases). Material for sequencing was whole blood. The CDR3 spells CASHQRAVISYNEQFF. The CDR3 DNA reads TGTGCCAGCCATCAGCGAGCGGTTATCTCCTACAATGAGCAGTTCTTC.